These 13 T cell receptor beta chains came from one sample sequenced in a study of naive and memory T cell subsets. An equimolar mix of two oligonucleotides served as the beta constant-region primer for TRBC1 and TRBC2. TCRdb reanalysed the UMI-ligation and nested PCR reads using MiXCR and keeps one entry per CDR3 protein. The sample gives 100,000 or so distinct CDR3 sequences, about 6.5% of which show up once; 1.5% to 2% is in the top ten. Sequenced sample: central memory CD4+ T cells from blood. These receptors all stem from a human donor in good health.

This clonotype showed up just a few times. This chain joins TRBV20-1 and TRBJ2-1; 7 bases line up with TRBD1. This CDR3 contains 18 residues. Trimming cost V 4 bases and J 1 base; bases outside gene matches: 16. Germline CDR1 is DFQATT and CDR2 is SNEGSKA (reference sequence). The CDR3 region has the DNA TGCAGTGCTACCCCCCGACGGGGACAGCTAATATCCTACAATGAGCAGTTCTTC. Protein sequence: CSATPRRGQLISYNEQFF.

Many counts were recorded for this clonotype. The chain combines TRBV12-3 or TRBV12-4 with TRBJ1-1; D is perhaps TRBD1 (5 bases). The V gene lost 0 bases and the J gene lost 4 bases, with 12 bases spanning the gap. The CDR3 extends over 15 amino acids. The CDR3 loop is CASSLATGVPTEAFF. The CDR3, as DNA: TGTGCCAGCAGTTTAGCCACAGGTGTTCCCACTGAAGCTTTCTTT.

This clonotype was detected many times. The genes are TRBV2 and TRBJ2-1; weak D call: TRBD2 (5 bases). CDR3 length: 14 residues. V dropped 7 bases and J dropped 6 bases, with 16 bases sitting between them. The germline V gene encodes CDR1 SNHLY and CDR2 FYNNEI. The CDR3 loop reads CASKVEGALNEQFF. The CDR3 nucleotides read TGTGCCAGCAAGGTCGAGGGTGCCCTCAATGAGCAGTTCTTC.

This clonotype appeared many times. The gene calls are TRBV6-2 or TRBV6-3 and TRBJ2-1; 8 bases map to TRBD2. Per the germline V gene, CDR1 is MNHEY and CDR2 is SVGEGT. This CDR3 has 14 residues. Trimming cost V 7 bases and J 4 bases; bases outside gene matches: 6. The CDR3 DNA follows: TGTGCCAGCACACGGGGGGGCGAGTACAATGAGCAGTTCTTC. This translates into CASTRGGEYNEQFF.

On this clonotype itself: This may be a read error, as it is one base from a much larger clone. The CDR3 DNA sequence: TGCAGTGCTGAAGACGGTAGCCCTGGAAACACCATATATTTT. Translated: CSAEDGSPGNTIYF. The gene calls are TRBV20-1 and TRBJ1-3, with D hard to call. Trimming pared 5 bases from V and 2 bases from J, leaving 13 bases between. Germline lookup yields CDR1 DFQATT and CDR2 SNEGSKA (reference sequence). The CDR3 is made up of 14 amino acids.

This clonotype was seen at least ten times. The chain links TRBV20-1 to TRBJ1-3, with 7 bases identical to TRBD1. Germline values: CDR1 DFQATT, CDR2 SNEGSKA (reference sequence). The V segment lost 0 bases and the J segment 0 bases; nucleotides outside the gene matches: 5. The CDR3 sequence is 16 residues long. Here the CDR3 DNA reads TGCAGTGCTAGAGATCCACGGGACAGCTCTGGAAACACCATATATTTT. It is translated as CSARDPRDSSGNTIYF.

In its sample, this clonotype was seen many times. CDR3 sequence (DNA): TGTGCCAGCAGCGCAACAGGGGCTGGGGCCAACGTCCTGACTTTC. Its translation is CASSATGAGANVLTF. The J gene is TRBJ2-6, the V gene TRBV7-8; 7 positions match TRBD1. The CDR3 consists of 15 residues. Trimming at V came to 5 bases and at J to 2 bases, leaving 3 bases not matched to a gene. Germline assignment: CDR1 SGHVS and CDR2 FQNEAQ.

This clonotype appeared many times. This chain connects TRBV20-1 to TRBJ1-2; no firm D call. Looked up from germline, CDR1 is DFQATT and CDR2 is SNEGSKA (reference sequence). V lost 6 bases to trimming and J lost 4 bases, with 12 bases between them. The CDR3 is made up of 12 amino acids. CDR3 sequence (DNA): TGCAGTGCCCCGGAAAGACCCTATGGCTACACCTTC. Its translation is CSAPERPYGYTF.

This CDR3 is CASSLALTGELFF. CDR3 in DNA: TGTGCCAGCAGCTTAGCGCTAACCGGGGAGCTGTTTTTT. The chain uses TRBV7-2 and TRBJ2-2, with D unclear. There are 13 residues in the CDR3. V was cut by 0 bases and J by 5 bases, with 4 bases left in between. The germline V gene has CDR1 SGHTA and CDR2 FQGNSA.

This clonotype showed up many times. The genes are TRBV28 and TRBJ1-1, with a tentative D call TRBD1 (5 bases). The CDR3 covers 13 residues. The germline V gene has CDR1 MDHEN and CDR2 SYDVKM. Between the trimmed V and J ends, which lost 5 bases and 7 bases, there was a span of 14 bases. CDR3 nucleotides: TGTGCCAGCAGTCCCGGAGGGGAGTATGAAGCTTTCTTT. It yields the protein CASSPGGEYEAFF.

This clonotype appeared many times. This chain links TRBV28 with TRBJ1-2; TRBD1 aligns across 11 bases. Losses at the gene ends were 4 bases for V and 5 bases for J; bases not matched to a gene: 12. Germline loops: CDR1 MDHEN, CDR2 SYDVKM. This CDR3 is built from 17 residues. The CDR3 is CASSSSGTGGIKYGYTF. In DNA, the CDR3 is TGTGCCAGCAGTTCCTCTGGGACAGGGGGGATAAAGTATGGCTACACCTTC.

This clonotype was picked up a small number of times. The chain uses TRBV5-1 and TRBJ2-5; 7 nucleotides line up with TRBD2. The CDR3 has 14 amino acids. The V gene end was trimmed by 2 bases and the J gene end by 0 bases; junction bases not matched to a gene: 1. Germline V gene data show CDR1 as SGHRS and CDR2 as YFSETQ. The CDR3 sequence is CASSLLAYQETQYF. The CDR3 DNA sequence: TGCGCCAGCAGCTTACTAGCGTACCAAGAGACCCAGTACTTC. Variable domain in full (rest from reference TRBV5-1 and TRBJ2-5): KAGVTQTPRYLIKTRGQQVTLSCSPISGHRSVSWYQQTPGQGLQFLFEYFSETQRNKGNFPGRFSGRQFSNSRSEMNVSTLELGDSALYLCASSLLAYQETQYFGPGTRLLVL.

On this clonotype: A much larger clone differs by one base, so this may be a read error. The chain employs TRBV12-3 or TRBV12-4 and TRBJ1-4; D not resolved. The CDR3 covers 13 residues. The V end lost 6 bases, the J end lost 8 bases, and 13 bases lay between the germline ends. In nucleotides, the CDR3 is TGTGCCAGCAGAGGAGTAAGTGGGGAAAAACTGTTTTTT. Its translation: CASRGVSGEKLFF.